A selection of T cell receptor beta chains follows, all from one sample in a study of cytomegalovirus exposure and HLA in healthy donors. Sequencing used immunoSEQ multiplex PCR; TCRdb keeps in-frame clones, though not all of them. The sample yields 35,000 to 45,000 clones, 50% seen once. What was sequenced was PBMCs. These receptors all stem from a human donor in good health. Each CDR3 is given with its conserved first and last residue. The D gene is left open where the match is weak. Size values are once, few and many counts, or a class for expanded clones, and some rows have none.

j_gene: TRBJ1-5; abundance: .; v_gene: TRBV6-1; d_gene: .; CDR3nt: TGTGCCAGCAGTGAAGCGCCCAGGGAGGGTCAGCCCCAGCATTTT; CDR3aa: CASSEAPREGQPQHF
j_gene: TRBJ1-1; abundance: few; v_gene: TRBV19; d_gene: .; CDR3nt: TGTGCCAGTAGTATAAGGGGACTAGAAACTGAAGCTTTCTTT; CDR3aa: CASSIRGLETEAFF
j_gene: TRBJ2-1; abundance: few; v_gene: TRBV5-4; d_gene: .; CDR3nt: TGTGCCAGCAGCCCCTGGGGGCGCGGGAGCCTGAGCTCCTACAATGAGCAGTTCTTC; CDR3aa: CASSPWGRGSLSSYNEQFF
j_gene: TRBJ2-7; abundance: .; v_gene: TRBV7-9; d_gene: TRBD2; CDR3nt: TGTGCCAGCAGCCAGACTGGGCCTAGCGGGAGCTACGAGCAGTACTTC; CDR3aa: CASSQTGPSGSYEQYF
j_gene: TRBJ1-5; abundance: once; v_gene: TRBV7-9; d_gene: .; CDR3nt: TGTGCCAGCAGCACCTCTACCTATCAGCCCCAGCATTTT; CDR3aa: CASSTSTYQPQHF
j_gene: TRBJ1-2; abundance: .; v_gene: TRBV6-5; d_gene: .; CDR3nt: TGTGCCAGCTCCGACTCGGGCAGGGGCTATGGCTACACCTTC; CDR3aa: CASSDSGRGYGYTF
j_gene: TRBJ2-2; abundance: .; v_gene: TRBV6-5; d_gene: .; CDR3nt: TGTGCCAGCAGTTACTCGGGAGGAAGGGGAACCGGGGAGCTGTTTTTT; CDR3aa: CASSYSGGRGTGELFF
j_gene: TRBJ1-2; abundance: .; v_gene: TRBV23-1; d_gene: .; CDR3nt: TGCGCCAGCCCCCCGTCGGGAGTTGCTGGCTACACCTTC; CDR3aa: CASPPSGVAGYTF
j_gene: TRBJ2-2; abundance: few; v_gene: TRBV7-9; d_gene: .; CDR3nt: TGTGCCAGCAGCACAGGACAGTCGAACACCGGGGAGCTGTTTTTT; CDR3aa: CASSTGQSNTGELFF
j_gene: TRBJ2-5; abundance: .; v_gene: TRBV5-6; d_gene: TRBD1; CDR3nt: TGTGCCAGCAGCGGGGGACAGGTAGTCCAGACCCAGTACTTC; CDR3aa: CASSGGQVVQTQYF
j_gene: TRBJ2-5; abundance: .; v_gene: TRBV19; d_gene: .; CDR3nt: TGTGCCAGTAGTATTACGGCGGGACAGCAAGAGACCCAGTACTTC; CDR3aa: CASSITAGQQETQYF
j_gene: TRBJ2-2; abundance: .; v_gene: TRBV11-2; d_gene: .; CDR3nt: TGTGCCAGCAGCTCTTCGAACACCGGGGAGCTGTTTTTT; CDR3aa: CASSSSNTGELFF
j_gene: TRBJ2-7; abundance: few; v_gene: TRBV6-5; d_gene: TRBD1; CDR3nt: TGTGCCAGCAGTGTTGGGACAGTACGCGAGCAGTACTTC; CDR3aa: CASSVGTVREQYF
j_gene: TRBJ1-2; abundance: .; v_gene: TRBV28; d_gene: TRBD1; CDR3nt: TGTGCCAGCCTAGGGGGGGGACAGGTGAATGGCTACACCTTC; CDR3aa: CASLGGGQVNGYTF
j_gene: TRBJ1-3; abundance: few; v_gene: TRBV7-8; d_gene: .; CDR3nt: TGTGCCAGCAGCCTGCGGAGTGACTCGGGAAACACCATATATTTT; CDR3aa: CASSLRSDSGNTIYF
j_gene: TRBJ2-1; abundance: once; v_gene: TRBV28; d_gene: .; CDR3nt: TGTGCCAGCAGTCCTTATTCTAGCTCCTACAATGAGCAGTTCTTC; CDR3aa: CASSPYSSSYNEQFF
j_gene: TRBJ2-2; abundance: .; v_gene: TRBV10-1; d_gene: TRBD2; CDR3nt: TGCGCCAGCAGTAGGGGAGGGACCCGCACCGGGGAGCTGTTTTTT; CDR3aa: CASSRGGTRTGELFF
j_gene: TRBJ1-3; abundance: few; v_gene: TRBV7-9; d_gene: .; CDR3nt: TGTGCCAGCAGCTTATTCTCCGGGAAGGGGGCTGGAAACACCATATATTTT; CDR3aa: CASSLFSGKGAGNTIYF
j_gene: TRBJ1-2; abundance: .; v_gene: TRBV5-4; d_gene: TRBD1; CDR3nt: TGTGCCAGCAGCTTCCCGGGACAGGGGGCGGAGGGCTACACCTTC; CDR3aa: CASSFPGQGAEGYTF
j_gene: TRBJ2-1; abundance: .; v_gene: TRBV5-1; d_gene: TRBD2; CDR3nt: TGCGCCAGCAGCCACCCGACTAGCGAAGGTTACAATGAGCAGTTCTTC; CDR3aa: CASSHPTSEGYNEQFF
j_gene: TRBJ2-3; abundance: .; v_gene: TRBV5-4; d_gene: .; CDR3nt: TGTGCCAGCAGCTACTCTAGCGTTAGCACAGATACGCAGTATTTT; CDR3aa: CASSYSSVSTDTQYF
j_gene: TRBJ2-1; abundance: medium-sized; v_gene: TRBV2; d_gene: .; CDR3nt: TGTGCCAGCAGTGAACAAGGTAGCAGCGAGCAGTTCTTC; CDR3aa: CASSEQGSSEQFF
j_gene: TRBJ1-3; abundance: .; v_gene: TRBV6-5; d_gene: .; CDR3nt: TGTGCCAGCGGCCAGGGTCCTCTCACCATATATTTT; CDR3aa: CASGQGPLTIYF
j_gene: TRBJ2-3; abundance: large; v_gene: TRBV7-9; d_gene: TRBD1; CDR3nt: TGTGCCAGCAGCCCCGGGACAGCACCCTTCACAGATACGCAGTATTTT; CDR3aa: CASSPGTAPFTDTQYF
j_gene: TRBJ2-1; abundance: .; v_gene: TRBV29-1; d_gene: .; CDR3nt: TGCAGCGTTGACAGGGGCTTTCCCAAGCAGTTCTTC; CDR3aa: CSVDRGFPKQFF
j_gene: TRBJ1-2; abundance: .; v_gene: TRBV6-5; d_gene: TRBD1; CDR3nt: TGTGCCAGCAGTTACGGGTCCAGGGGGGCCTATGGCTACACCTTC; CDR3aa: CASSYGSRGAYGYTF
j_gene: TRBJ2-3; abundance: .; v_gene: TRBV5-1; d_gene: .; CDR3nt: TGCGCCAGCAGCCCGGGAGCCCCGGGGGGCACAGATACGCAGTATTTT; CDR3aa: CASSPGAPGGTDTQYF
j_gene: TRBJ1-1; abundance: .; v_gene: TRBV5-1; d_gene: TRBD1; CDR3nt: TGCGCCAGCAGCTTGACCGGACAGGGGGATGAAGCTTTCTTT; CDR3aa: CASSLTGQGDEAFF
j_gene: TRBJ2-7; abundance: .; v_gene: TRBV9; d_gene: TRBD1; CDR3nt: TGTGCCAGCAGCCCCTGGGACAGCCTCTCCTACGAGCAGTACTTC; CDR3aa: CASSPWDSLSYEQYF
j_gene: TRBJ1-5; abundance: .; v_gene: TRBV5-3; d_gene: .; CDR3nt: TGTGCCAGAAGAGTAACCCATCCGGAGCATTTT; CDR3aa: CARRVTHPEHF
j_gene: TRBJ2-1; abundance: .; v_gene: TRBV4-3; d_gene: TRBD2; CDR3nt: TGCGCCAGCAGCGGGACTAGCGGGAGCCGGAGCTCCTACAATGAGCAGTTCTTC; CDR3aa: CASSGTSGSRSSYNEQFF